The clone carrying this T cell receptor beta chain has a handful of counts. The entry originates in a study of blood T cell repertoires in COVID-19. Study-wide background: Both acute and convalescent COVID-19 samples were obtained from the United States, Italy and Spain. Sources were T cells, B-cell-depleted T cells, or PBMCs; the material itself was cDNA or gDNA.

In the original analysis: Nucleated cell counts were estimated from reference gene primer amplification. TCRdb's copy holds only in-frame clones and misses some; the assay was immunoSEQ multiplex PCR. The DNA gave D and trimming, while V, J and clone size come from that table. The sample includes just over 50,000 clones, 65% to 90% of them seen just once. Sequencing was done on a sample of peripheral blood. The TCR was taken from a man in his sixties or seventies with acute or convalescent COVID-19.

The CDR3 DNA reads as TGTGCCAGCAGTTACGCGGGACAGGGGCCAGAGACCCAGTACTTC. Its protein is CASSYAGQGPETQYF. This sequence joins TRBV6-2 or TRBV6-3 and TRBJ2-5, with TRBD1 matching 10 bases. The CDR3 contains 15 residues. V dropped 2 bases and J dropped 4; count of bases not matched to a gene: 4. Looked up from germline, CDR1 is MNHEY and CDR2 is SVGEGT.